Sequencing of this T cell receptor (beta chain) was carried out in a study of Ad26.COV2.S vaccination and SARS-CoV-2 variants. Study information: Dosing was one shot or two shots 56 days apart.

Produced via immunoSEQ multiplex PCR; TCRdb's table is partial and in-frame only. The sample consists of approximately 300,000 clones, about 86% of them appearing once. The treatment denotes: approximately 18 received Ad26.COV2.S at low or high dose, single or two shots; 5 received placebo; per-sample allocation not given. Sample collection was performed on day 63 after the first vaccine or placebo injection. The individual, an adult aged 18-55 years, was a donor in Boston. As its vector, the vaccine had Ad26, which expressed Wuhan-strain SARS-CoV-2 spike. For this clone: Its specificity is unknown.

This CDR3 region has 15 residues. Trimming cost V 2 bases and J 0 bases, with 11 bases left between them. The germline V gene has CDR1 KGHSH and CDR2 LQKENI. Study findings and constraints: The study found similar non-spike TCR breadth in vaccine and placebo recipients.

The chain couples TRBV18 to TRBJ2-7, with no clear D. This sequence originates from a person between 18 and 59 years old who received the Ad26.COV2.S COVID-19 vaccine or a placebo. Specimen: peripheral blood, collected in a trial of Ad26.COV2.S vaccine versus placebo. The CDR3 sequence is CASSPYVGSSYEQYF. The CDR3 DNA reads as TGTGCCAGCTCACCATATGTTGGAAGCTCCTACGAGCAGTACTTC.